The present TCR beta chain was sequenced within a study of beta chain features in type 1 diabetes. Regarding the study as a whole: Patients with type 1 diabetes carried fewer insertions and had more deletions at their VDJ junctions. Type 1 diabetes patients had TCRB CDR3s that were shorter (moderately but significantly so) in all four CD4+ subsets.

This clone was detected only a few times. Its antigen is currently unknown. The CDR3 loop spans 16 amino acids. Trimming removed 0 bases from V and 2 bases from J, with 12 bases in between. Germline loops: CDR1 MNHEY, CDR2 SVGAGI. Investigators reverse transcribed all isolated RNA, so they sequenced expressed TCRB transcripts. This table comes from immunoSEQ multiplex PCR, and its TCRdb copy is limited to in-frame clones, with some not included. The data show around 240,000 clones, roughly 17% seen once. Sequenced input: naive CD4+ T cells from blood. The sequence derives from a man in his thirties or forties with type 1 diabetes. The chain links TRBV6-5 to TRBJ2-3; D is ambiguous. CDR3 coding DNA: TGTGCCAGCAGTTACTCTTTGCGACTTGACACAGATACGCAGTATTTT. It codes for CASSYSLRLDTDTQYF.